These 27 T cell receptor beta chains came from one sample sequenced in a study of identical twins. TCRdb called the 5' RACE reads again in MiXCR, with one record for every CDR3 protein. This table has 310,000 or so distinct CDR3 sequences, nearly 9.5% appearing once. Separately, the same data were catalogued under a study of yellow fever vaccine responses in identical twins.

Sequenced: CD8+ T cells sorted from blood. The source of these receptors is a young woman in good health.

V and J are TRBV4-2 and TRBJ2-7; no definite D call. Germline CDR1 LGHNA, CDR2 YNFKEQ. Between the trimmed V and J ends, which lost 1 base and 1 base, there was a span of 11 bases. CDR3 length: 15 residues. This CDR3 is CASSQGVDSSYEQYF. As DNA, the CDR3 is TGTGCCAGCAGCCAAGGAGTAGACTCATCCTACGAGCAGTACTTC.

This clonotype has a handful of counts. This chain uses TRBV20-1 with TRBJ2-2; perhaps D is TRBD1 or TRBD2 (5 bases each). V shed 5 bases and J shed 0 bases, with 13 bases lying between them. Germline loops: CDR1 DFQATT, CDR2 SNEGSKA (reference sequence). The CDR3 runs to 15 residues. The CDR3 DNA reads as TGCAGTGCTGTCCGGGGCCAAGCGAACACCGGGGAGCTGTTTTTT. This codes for CSAVRGQANTGELFF.

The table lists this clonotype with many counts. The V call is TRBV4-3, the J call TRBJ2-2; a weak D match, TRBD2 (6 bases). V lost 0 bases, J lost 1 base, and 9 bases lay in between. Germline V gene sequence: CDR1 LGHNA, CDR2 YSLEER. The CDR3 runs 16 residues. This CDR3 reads CASSQDRGLNTGELFF. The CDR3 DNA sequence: TGCGCCAGCAGCCAAGATCGGGGGTTGAACACCGGGGAGCTGTTTTTT.

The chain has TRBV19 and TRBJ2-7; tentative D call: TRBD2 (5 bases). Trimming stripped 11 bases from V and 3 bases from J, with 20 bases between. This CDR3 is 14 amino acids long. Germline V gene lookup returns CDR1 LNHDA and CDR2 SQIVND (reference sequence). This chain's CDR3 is CALNGRGILYEQYF. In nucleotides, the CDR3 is TGTGCCCTCAACGGACGGGGTATCCTCTACGAGCAGTACTTC.

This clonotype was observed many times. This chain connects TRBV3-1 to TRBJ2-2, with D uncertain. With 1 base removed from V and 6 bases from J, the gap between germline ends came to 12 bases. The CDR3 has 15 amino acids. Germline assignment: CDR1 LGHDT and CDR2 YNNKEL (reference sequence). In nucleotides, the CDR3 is TGTGCCAGCAGCCAAGCCCGACGAGTCCCCGGGGAGCTGTTTTTT. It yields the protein CASSQARRVPGELFF.

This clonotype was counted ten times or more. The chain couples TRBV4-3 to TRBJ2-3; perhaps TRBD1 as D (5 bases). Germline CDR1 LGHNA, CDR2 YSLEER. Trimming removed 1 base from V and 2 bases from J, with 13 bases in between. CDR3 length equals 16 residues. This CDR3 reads CASSQVLAGFTDTQYF. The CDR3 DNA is TGCGCCAGCAGCCAAGTTCTCGCAGGGTTCACAGATACGCAGTATTTT.

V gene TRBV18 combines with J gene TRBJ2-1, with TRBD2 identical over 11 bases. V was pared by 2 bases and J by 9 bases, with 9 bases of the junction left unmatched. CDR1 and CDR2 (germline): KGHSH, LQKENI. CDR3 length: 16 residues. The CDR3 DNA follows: TGTGCCAGCTCACCAGAAATAGCGGGAGGGCCGGGTGAGCAGTTCTTC. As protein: CASSPEIAGGPGEQFF. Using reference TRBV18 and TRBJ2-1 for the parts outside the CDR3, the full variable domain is NAGVMQNPRHLVRRRGQEARLRCSPMKGHSHVYWYRQLPEEGLKFMVYLQKENIIDESGMPKERFSAEFPKEGPSILRIQQVVRGDSAAYFCASSPEIAGGPGEQFFGPGTRLTVL.

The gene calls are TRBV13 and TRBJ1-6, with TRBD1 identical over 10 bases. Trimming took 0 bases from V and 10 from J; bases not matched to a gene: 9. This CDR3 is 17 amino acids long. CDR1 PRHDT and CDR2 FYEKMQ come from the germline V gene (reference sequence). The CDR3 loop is CASSLGMRTGGLSPLHF. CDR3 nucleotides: TGTGCCAGCAGCTTAGGCATGAGGACAGGGGGTTTATCACCCCTCCACTTT.

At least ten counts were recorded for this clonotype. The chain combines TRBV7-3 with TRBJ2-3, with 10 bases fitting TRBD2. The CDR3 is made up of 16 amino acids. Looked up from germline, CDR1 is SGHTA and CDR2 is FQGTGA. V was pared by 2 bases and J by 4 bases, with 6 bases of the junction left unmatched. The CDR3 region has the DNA TGTGCCAGCAGCTTACTGGCTAGCGGGGGTGCAGATACGCAGTATTTT. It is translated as CASSLLASGGADTQYF.

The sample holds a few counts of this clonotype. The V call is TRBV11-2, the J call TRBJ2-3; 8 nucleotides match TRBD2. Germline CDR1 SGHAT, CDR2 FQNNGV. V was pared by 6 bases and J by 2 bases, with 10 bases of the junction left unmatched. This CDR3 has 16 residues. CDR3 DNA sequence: TGTGCCAGCAGAGCCGCGGCGGGGGGTTCCACAGATACGCAGTATTTT. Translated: CASRAAAGGSTDTQYF.

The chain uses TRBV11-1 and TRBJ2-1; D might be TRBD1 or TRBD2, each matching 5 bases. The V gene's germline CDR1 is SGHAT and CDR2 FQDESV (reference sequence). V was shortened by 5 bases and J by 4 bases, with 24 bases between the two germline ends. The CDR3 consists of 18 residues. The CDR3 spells CASSLPEEGRGDYNEQFF. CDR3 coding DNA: TGTGCCAGCAGCCTCCCCGAAGAGGGAAGAGGGGATTACAATGAGCAGTTCTTC.

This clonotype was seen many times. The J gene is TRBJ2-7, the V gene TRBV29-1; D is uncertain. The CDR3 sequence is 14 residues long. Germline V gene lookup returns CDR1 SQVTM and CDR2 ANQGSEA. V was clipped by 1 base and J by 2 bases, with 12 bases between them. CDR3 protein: CSVEVVDNPYEQYF. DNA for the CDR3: TGCAGCGTTGAAGTTGTAGACAACCCCTACGAGCAGTACTTC.

CDR3 coding DNA: TGTGCCAGCAGTTCCGGGACATCCCTTGGGGAGACCCAGTACTTC. It specifies CASSSGTSLGETQYF. The rearrangement uses TRBV6-5 and TRBJ2-5; D is perhaps TRBD1 (6 bases). This CDR3 has 15 amino acids. Deletions cut 4 bases from V and 5 bases from J, with 17 bases between. The germline gives CDR1 MNHEY, CDR2 SVGAGI.

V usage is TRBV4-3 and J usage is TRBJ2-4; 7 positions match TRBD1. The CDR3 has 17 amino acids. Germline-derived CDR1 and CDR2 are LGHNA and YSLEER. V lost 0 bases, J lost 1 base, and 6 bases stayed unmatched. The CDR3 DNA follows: TGCGCCAGCAGCCAAGATCTACAGGGGCTCGCCAAAAACATTCAGTACTTC. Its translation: CASSQDLQGLAKNIQYF.

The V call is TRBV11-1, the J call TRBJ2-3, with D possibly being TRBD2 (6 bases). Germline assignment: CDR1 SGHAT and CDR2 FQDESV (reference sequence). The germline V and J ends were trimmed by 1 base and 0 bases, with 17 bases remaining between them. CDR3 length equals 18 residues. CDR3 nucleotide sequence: TGTGCCAGCAGCTTAGAGTTATCGGGGGACCCCAGCACAGATACGCAGTATTTT. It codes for CASSLELSGDPSTDTQYF.

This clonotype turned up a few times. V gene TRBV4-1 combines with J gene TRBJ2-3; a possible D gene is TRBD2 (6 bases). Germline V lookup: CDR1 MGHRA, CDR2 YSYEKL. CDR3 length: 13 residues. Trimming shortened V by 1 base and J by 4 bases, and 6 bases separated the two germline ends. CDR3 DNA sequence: TGCGCCAGCAGCCAAGCGGGGGCAGATACGCAGTATTTT. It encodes CASSQAGADTQYF.

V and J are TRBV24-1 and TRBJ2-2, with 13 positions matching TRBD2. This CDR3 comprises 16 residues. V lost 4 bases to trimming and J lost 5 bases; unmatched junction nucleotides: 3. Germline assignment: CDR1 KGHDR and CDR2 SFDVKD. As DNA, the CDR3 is TGTGCCACCAGTGACCCGACTAGCGGGAGGACCGGGGAGCTGTTTTTT. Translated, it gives CATSDPTSGRTGELFF.

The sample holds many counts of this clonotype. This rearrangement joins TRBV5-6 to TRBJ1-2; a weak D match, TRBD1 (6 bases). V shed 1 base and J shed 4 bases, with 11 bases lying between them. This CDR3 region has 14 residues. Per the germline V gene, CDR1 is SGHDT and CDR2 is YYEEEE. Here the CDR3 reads CASSLPQGLYGYTF. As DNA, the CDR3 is TGTGCCAGCAGCTTGCCACAGGGTCTCTATGGCTACACCTTC.

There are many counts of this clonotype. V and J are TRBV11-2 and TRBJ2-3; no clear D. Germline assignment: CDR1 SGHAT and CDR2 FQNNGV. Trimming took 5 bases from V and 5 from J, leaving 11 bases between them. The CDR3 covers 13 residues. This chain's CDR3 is CASSPSGEDTQYF. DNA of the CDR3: TGTGCCAGCAGCCCATCAGGCGAAGATACGCAGTATTTT. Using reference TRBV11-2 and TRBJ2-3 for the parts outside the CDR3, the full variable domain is EAGVAQSPRYKIIEKRQSVAFWCNPISGHATLYWYQQILGQGPKLLIQFQNNGVVDDSQLPKDRFSAERLKGVDSTLKIQPAKLEDSAVYLCASSPSGEDTQYFGPGTRLTVL.

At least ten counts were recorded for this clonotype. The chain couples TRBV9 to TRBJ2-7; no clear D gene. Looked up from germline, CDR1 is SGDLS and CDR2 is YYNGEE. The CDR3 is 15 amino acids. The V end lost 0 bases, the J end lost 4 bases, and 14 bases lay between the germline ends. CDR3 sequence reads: CASSVGVDGFYEQYF. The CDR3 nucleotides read TGTGCCAGCAGCGTAGGAGTGGACGGGTTTTACGAGCAGTACTTC.

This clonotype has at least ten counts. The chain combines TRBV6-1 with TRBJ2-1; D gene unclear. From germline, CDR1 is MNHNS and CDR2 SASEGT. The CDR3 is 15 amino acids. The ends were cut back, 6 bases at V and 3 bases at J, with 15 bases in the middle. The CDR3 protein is CASSQTPEGYNEQFF. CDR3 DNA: TGTGCCAGCAGCCAAACCCCGGAAGGCTACAATGAGCAGTTCTTC.

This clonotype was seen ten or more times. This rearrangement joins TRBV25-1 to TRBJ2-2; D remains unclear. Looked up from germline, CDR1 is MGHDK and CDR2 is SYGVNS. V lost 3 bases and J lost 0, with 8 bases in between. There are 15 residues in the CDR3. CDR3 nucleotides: TGTGCCAGCAGTGACAGATACTCGAACACCGGGGAGCTGTTTTTT. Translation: CASSDRYSNTGELFF. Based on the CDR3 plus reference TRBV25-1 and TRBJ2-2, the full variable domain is EADIYQTPRYLVIGTGKKITLECSQTMGHDKMYWYQQDPGMELHLIHYSYGVNSTEKGDLSSESTVSRIRTEHFPLTLESARPSHTSQYLCASSDRYSNTGELFFGEGSRLTVL.

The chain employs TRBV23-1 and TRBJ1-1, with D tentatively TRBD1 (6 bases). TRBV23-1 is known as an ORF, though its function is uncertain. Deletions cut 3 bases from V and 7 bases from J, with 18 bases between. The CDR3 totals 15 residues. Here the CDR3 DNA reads TGCGCCAGCAGTCACCCCTCTGGGGGCGAGGATGAAGCTTTCTTT. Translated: CASSHPSGGEDEAFF.

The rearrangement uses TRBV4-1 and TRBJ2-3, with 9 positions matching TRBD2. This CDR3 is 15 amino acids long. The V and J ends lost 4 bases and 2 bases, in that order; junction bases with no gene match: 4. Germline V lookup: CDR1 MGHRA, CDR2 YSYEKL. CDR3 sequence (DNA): TGCGCCAGCAGCCTGACTAGCGGTGACACAGATACGCAGTATTTT. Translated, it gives CASSLTSGDTDTQYF.

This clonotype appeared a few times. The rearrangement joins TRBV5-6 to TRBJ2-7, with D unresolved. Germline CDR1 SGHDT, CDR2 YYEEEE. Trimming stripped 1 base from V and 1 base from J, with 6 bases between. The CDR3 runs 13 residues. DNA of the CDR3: TGTGCCAGCAGCTTGCAGAATTCCTACGAGCAGTACTTC. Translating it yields CASSLQNSYEQYF.

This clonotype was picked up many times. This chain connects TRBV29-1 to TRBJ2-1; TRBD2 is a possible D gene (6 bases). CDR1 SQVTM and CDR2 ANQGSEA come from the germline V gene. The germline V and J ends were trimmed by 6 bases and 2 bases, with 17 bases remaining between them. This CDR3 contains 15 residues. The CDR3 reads CSVDAGSGAYNEQFF. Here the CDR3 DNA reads TGCAGCGTGGACGCTGGTAGCGGAGCCTACAATGAGCAGTTCTTC.

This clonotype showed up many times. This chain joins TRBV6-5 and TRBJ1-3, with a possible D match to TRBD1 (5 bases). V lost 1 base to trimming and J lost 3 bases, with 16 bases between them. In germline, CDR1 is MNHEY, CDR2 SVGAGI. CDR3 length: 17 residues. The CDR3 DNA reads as TGTGCCAGCAGTTACTACAAAGAGGGGTTGGGTGGAAACACCATATATTTT. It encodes CASSYYKEGLGGNTIYF.